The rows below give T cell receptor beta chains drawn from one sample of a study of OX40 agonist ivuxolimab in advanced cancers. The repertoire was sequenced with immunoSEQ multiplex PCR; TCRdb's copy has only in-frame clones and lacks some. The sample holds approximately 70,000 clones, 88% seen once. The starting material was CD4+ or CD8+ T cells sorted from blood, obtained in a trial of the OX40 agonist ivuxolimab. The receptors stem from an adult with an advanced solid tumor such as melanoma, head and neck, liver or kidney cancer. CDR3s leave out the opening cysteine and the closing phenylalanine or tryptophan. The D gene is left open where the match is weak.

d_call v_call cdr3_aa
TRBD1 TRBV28 ASSFTGGGGELF
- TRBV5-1 ASSFRGDSGNTIY
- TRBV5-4 ASSLENEQF
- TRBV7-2 ASSPHSGTNTGELF
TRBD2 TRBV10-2 ASRGGTGTGELF
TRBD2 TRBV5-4 ASSLGLGTGGPYEQY
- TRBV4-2 ASSQLIGSGSTDTQY
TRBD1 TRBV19 ASSMGQGAREQY
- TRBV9 ASSVSPATEAF
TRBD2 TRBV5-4 ASSFSGRFGEQF
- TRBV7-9 ASVSPIEQY
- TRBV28 ASSQRIDGQYGYT
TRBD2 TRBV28 ASSPLERDRAEQY
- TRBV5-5 ASSLGPDSSYGYT
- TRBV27 ASSFPQGPYNEQF
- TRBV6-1 ASSEMYRVAGELF
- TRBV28 ASRTSGLNYGYT
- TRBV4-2 ASSQGRGAGADTQY
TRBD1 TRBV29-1 SVVDRGDTEAF
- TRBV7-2 ASSLVYQETQY
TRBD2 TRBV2 ASSRLAGGPGTQY
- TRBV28 ASISAGDTQY
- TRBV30 AWSRGLDYGYT
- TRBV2 ASSPERDTEAF
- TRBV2 ASSPVSVSYEQY
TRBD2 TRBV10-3 AISESSGRAPSTDTQY
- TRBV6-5 ASSYMTSTDTQY
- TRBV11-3 ASSKTSWTDTQY
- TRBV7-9 ASSLDPGSNTGELF
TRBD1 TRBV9 ASSSRTGAGGYT
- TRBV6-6 ASSYSRGRSYEQY
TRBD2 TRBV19 ASSPRLAGTDTQY
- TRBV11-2 ASSSNRGAQSSGNTIY
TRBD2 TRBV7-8 ASSLVLTRGEGTQY
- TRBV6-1 ASISGSGNTIY
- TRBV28 ASSVLGQGGEVQY
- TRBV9 ASSARRSNSGNTIY
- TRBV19 ASSHNLMNTEAF
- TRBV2 ASSEISRSGNTIY
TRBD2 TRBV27 ASRTRASGPNEQF
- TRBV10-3 AISQGPIRPQH
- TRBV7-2 ASSLVSYGYT
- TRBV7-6 ASSQGQFYGYT
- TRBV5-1 ASSRDSSGDTQY
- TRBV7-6 ASSLGILALSSYNEQF
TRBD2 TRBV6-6 ASSYLAGEIGELF
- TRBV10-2 ASSELDTEAF
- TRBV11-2 ATADGPYNEQF
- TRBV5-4 ASSFGQGTEPLH
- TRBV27 ASSSQWETQY
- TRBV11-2 ASSFGGAGYGYT
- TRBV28 ASSMGGIETYGYT
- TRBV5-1 ASSFFTLGLSTDTQY